This T cell receptor beta chain was recorded in a study of cytomegalovirus exposure and HLA in healthy donors. General observations from the study: Investigators reported approximately 170 TCR beta chains as tied to cytomegalovirus. Generally TCR sequences proved uncommon, though certain public TCRs appeared in numerous donors. Reportedly, diagnosis of cytomegalovirus status by the classifier showed high specificity and sensitivity.

Comments on this clone: Its matching antigen is unknown.

This CDR3 has 15 residues. Germline V gene lookup returns CDR1 MNHNS and CDR2 SASEGT. V lost 4 bases, J lost 4 bases, and 6 bases stayed unmatched. Separate from the roughly 700-subject first cohort, the roughly 130-subject validation cohort was the one that the donors belonged to. Using immunoSEQ multiplex PCR, the repertoire was profiled, and TCRdb retains in-frame clones only, with some absent. The table records over 250,000 clones, 65% to 90% of them present only once. This clonotype originated in a woman aged 18-35 years in good health and CMV-seronegative. Specimen: PBMCs. The rearrangement uses TRBV6-1 and TRBJ2-1, with 8 bases identical to TRBD1. The CDR3 loop is CASSGRDRFYNEQFF. The CDR3 DNA follows: TGTGCCAGCAGTGGCCGGGACAGGTTTTACAATGAGCAGTTCTTC.